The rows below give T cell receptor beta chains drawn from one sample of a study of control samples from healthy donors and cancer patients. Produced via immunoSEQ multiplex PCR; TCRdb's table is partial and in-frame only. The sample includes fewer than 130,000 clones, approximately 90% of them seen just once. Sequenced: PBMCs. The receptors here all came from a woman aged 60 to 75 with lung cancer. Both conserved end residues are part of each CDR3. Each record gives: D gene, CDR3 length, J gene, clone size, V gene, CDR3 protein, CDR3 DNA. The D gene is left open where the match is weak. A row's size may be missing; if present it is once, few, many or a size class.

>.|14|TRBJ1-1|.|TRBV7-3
CASSPSFGATEAFF
TGTGCCAGCAGCCCCTCATTTGGGGCCACTGAAGCTTTCTTT
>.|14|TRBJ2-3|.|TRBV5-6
CASSLERAQYTQYF
TGTGCCAGCAGCCTGGAGAGAGCACAATATACGCAGTATTTT
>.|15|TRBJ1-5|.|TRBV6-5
CASSLTRNSNQPQHF
TGTGCCAGCAGTTTGACACGGAATAGCAATCAGCCCCAGCATTTT
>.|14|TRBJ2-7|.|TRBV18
CASSPRLQGNEQYF
TGTGCCAGCTCACCGCGTCTACAGGGTAACGAGCAGTACTTC
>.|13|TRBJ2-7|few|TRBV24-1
CATSQGNSYEQYF
TGTGCCACCAGCCAGGGGAACTCCTACGAGCAGTACTTC
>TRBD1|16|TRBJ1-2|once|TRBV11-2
CASSSRDRGFGYGYTF
TGTGCCAGCAGCAGCCGGGACAGGGGATTCGGCTATGGCTACACCTTC
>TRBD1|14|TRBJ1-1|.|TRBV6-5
CASSFGQAKTEAFF
TGTGCCAGCAGTTTTGGACAGGCAAAAACTGAAGCTTTCTTT
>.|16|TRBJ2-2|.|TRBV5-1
CASSFRGLSGTGELFF
TGCGCCAGCAGCTTTAGGGGACTGAGTGGCACCGGGGAGCTGTTTTTT
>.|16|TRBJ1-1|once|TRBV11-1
CASSLGPQDFNTEAFF
TGTGCCAGCAGCTTAGGGCCACAGGATTTCAACACTGAAGCTTTCTTT
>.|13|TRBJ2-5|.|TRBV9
CASSVGAQETQYF
TGTGCCAGCAGCGTTGGGGCTCAAGAGACCCAGTACTTC
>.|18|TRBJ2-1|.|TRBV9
CASSVATGTSGTSESMFF
.
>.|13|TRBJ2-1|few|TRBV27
CASSFRPYNEQFF
TGTGCCAGCAGCTTCAGGCCTTACAATGAGCAGTTCTTC
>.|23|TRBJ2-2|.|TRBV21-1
CASSKKAQGGAGALCANTGELFF
TGTGCCAGCAGCAAAAAAGCACAGGGCGGAGCGGGAGCGCTTTGCGCGAACACCGGGGAGCTGTTTTTT
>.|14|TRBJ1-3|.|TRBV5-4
CASSLRDSGNTIYF
TGTGCCAGCAGCCTCAGGGACTCTGGAAACACCATATATTTT
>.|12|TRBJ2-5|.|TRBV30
CAWSVGQETQYF
TGTGCCTGGAGTGTCGGACAAGAGACCCAGTACTTC
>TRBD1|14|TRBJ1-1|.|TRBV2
CASSTGQGNTEAFF
TGTGCCAGCAGCACGGGACAGGGGAACACTGAAGCTTTCTTT
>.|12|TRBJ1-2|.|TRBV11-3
CASSLTGWGYTF
TGTGCCAGCAGCTTAACAGGTTGGGGCTACACCTTC
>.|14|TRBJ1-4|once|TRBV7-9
CASMPGAFNEKLFF
TGTGCCAGTATGCCAGGGGCTTTTAATGAAAAACTGTTTTTT
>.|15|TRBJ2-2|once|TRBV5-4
CASSLNSGDGGELFF
TGTGCCAGCAGCTTGAATTCAGGGGACGGCGGGGAGCTGTTTTTT
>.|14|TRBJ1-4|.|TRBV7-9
CASSFAGLGEKLFF
TGTGCCAGCAGCTTCGCAGGGTTAGGGGAAAAACTGTTTTTT
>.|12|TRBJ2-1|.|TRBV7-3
CASSYNRNEQFF
TGTGCCAGCAGTTACAATCGAAATGAGCAGTTCTTC
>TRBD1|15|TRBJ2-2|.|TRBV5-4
CASSFGTEFTGELFF
TGTGCCAGCAGCTTTGGGACAGAGTTCACCGGGGAGCTGTTTTTT
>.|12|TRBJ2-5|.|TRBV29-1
CSVEGGEETQYF
TGCAGCGTTGAAGGGGGCGAAGAGACCCAGTACTTC
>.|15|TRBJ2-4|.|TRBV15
CATSRAGVVKNIQYF
TGTGCCACCAGCAGGGCAGGGGTTGTCAAAAACATTCAGTACTTC
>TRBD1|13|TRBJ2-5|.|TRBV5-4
CASSEGTEETQYF
TGTGCCAGCAGCGAAGGGACAGAAGAGACCCAGTACTTC
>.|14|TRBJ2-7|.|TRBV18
CASSSTQTNYEQYF
TGTGCCAGTTCGTCGACCCAAACTAACTACGAGCAGTACTTC
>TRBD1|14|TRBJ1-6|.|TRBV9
CASSPGQGYSPLHF
TGTGCCAGCAGCCCGGGACAGGGATATTCACCCCTCCACTTT
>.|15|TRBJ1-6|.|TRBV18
CASSLQGRGNSPLHF
TGTGCCAGCTCACTTCAGGGACGAGGTAATTCACCCCTCCACTTT
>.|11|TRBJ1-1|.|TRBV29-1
CSAAQTGEAFF
TGCAGCGCCGCACAGACGGGTGAAGCTTTCTTT
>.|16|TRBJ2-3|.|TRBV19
CASSTLGQVGTDTQYF
TGTGCCAGTAGTACGCTAGGGCAAGTGGGCACAGATACGCAGTATTTT
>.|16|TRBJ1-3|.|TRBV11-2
CASSLVWDRSGNTIYF
TGTGCCAGCAGCTTGGTCTGGGACCGCTCTGGAAACACCATATATTTT
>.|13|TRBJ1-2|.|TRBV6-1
CASSDMGIYGYTF
TGTGCCAGCAGTGATATGGGGATCTATGGCTACACCTTC
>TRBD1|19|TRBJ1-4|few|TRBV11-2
CASSLSRFKDREEDEKLFF
TGTGCCAGCAGCTTATCGCGCTTTAAGGACAGGGAGGAGGATGAAAAACTGTTTTTT
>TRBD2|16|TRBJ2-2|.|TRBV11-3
CASSLEVAGEGRELFF
TGTGCCAGCAGCTTAGAAGTAGCGGGAGAGGGGCGGGAGCTGTTTTTT
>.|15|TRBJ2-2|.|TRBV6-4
CASSSSPFQTGELFF
TGTGCCAGCAGCTCCTCGCCATTCCAAACCGGGGAGCTGTTTTTT
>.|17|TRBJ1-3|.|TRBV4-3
CASSQEWAGATGNTIYF
TGCGCCAGCAGCCAAGAGTGGGCAGGGGCAACGGGAAACACCATATATTTT
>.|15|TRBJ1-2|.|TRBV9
CASSVGSPETYGYTF
TGTGCCAGCAGCGTAGGCAGTCCAGAAACCTATGGCTACACCTTC
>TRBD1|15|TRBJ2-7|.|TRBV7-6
CASSLAPGQGYEQYF
TGTGCCAGCAGCTTAGCGCCGGGACAGGGGTACGAGCAGTACTTC
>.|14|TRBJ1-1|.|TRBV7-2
CASSLTRMNTEAFF
TGTGCCAGCAGCTTAACCAGGATGAACACTGAAGCTTTCTTT
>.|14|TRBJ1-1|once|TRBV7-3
CASSLNTLGTEAFF
TGTGCCAGCAGCTTAAACACCCTCGGGACTGAAGCTTTCTTT
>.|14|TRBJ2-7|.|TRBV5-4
CASSPFGQNYEQYF
TGTGCCAGCAGCCCGTTTGGACAGAACTACGAGCAGTACTTC
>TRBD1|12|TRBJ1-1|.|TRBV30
CAWTDRATEAFF
TGTGCCTGGACCGACAGGGCCACTGAAGCTTTCTTT
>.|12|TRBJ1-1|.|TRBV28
CASTLGQTEAFF
TGTGCCAGCACCCTCGGACAGACTGAAGCTTTCTTT
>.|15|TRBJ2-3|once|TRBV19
CASSIRAPYTDTQYF
TGTGCCAGTAGTATAAGGGCTCCGTACACAGATACGCAGTATTTT
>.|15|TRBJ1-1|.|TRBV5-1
CASSLESLWVGKAFF
TGCGCCAGCAGCTTGGAGTCTCTTTGGGTAGGAAAAGCTTTCTTT
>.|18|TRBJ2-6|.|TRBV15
CATSRVGVGFSGANVLTF
TGTGCCACCAGCAGAGTTGGGGTGGGCTTCTCTGGGGCCAACGTCCTGACTTTC
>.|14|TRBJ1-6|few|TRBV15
CATRSSPYNSPLHF
TGTGCCACCCGTAGTTCGCCCTATAATTCACCCCTCCACTTT
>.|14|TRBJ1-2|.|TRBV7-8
CASSLAQGRDGYTF
TGTGCCAGCAGCTTAGCGCAGGGGCGCGATGGCTACACCTTC
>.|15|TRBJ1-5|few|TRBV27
CASSTRDLSYQPQHF
TGTGCCAGCAGCACCCGGGACCTTAGTTATCAGCCCCAGCATTTT
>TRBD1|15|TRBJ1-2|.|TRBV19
CASSPRTGLGYGYTF
TGTGCCAGTAGTCCTCGGACAGGGTTGGGTTACGGCTACACCTTC
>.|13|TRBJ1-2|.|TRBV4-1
CASSQDRGFGYTF
TGCGCCAGCAGCCAAGATCGGGGTTTTGGCTACACCTTC
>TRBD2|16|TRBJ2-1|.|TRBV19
CASSLSGESSYNEQFF
TGTGCCAGTAGTCTTAGCGGGGAGAGCTCCTACAATGAGCAGTTCTTC
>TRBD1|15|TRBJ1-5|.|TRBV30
CAWSAGTGGNQPQHF
TGTGCCTGGAGCGCCGGGACAGGTGGGAATCAGCCCCAGCATTTT
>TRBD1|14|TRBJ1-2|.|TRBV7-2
CASSGQGAPHGYTF
TGTGCCAGCAGCGGGCAGGGGGCCCCGCACGGCTACACCTTC
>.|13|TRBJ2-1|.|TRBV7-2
CASSLNGFNEQFF
TGTGCCAGCAGCTTAAACGGGTTCAATGAGCAGTTCTTC
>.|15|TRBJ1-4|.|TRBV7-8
CASSPGTQTNEKLFF
TGTGCCAGCAGCCCCGGGACCCAAACTAATGAAAAACTGTTTTTT
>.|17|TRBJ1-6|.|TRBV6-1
CASSERGAQLVNSPLHF
TGTGCCAGCAGTGAACGGGGGGCCCAGTTAGTTAATTCACCCCTCCACTTT
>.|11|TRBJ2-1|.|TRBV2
CASSVGGEQFF
TGTGCCAGCAGTGTTGGCGGTGAGCAGTTCTTC
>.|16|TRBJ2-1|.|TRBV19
CATLPSWGSSYNEQFF
TGTGCCACCCTTCCATCGTGGGGGAGCTCCTACAATGAGCAGTTCTTC
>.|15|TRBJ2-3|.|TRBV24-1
CATSSAGTPGDTQYF
TGTGCCACCAGTTCGGCAGGGACCCCCGGGGATACGCAGTATTTT